This entry concerns a single T cell receptor (beta chain). Its antigen is unidentified. TCRdb processed the reads anew with MiXCR; each CDR3 protein has one entry. This table has more than 650,000 distinct CDR3 sequences, 35% to 45% appearing once. The sample belongs to a study of T cell repertoires in cytomegalovirus infection. Study-wide background: Evidence of both CMV infection and a matching HLA type came from public TCR beta signatures.

Study-wide findings and caveats: HLA-C-restricted, CMV-specific TCR beta clonotypes were dominant ex vivo. CMV carriers having the relevant HLA were flagged by cumulative public TCR beta family frequency.

Germline-derived CDR1 and CDR2 are SGHVS and FNYEAQ. The CDR3 extends over 15 amino acids. V lost 3 bases and J lost 4, with 15 bases in between. Specimen: PBMCs. The sequence derives from a human donor in good health (CMV status not recorded). Some clones in this sample may be carry-over from other donors' samples. The chain uses TRBV7-6 and TRBJ2-5; tentative D call: TRBD1 (6 bases). CDR3 protein: CASSFREGVRETQYF. The CDR3 DNA reads as TGTGCCAGCAGCTTTCGAGAGGGGGTAAGAGAGACCCAGTACTTC.